This entry lists 24 T cell receptor beta chains sequenced from one sample in a study of breast tumors, draining lymph nodes, adjacent tissues. Each CDR3 protein is one row after TCRdb ran MiXCR on the multiplex PCR reads. The sample lists 130,000 or so distinct CDR3 sequences, around 24% occurring once. Axillary draining lymph nodes of breast cancer patients supplied the node samples. Sequencing was performed on axillary lymph node tissue. The source is a female donor with breast cancer. Some clones in this sample may be carry-over from other donors' samples.

This clonotype was counted many times. This chain links TRBV7-6 with TRBJ2-5; 8 nucleotides agree with TRBD2. This CDR3 region has 14 residues. CDR1 is SGHVS and CDR2 is FNYEAQ in the germline V gene. V was pared by 5 bases and J by 9 bases, with 11 bases of the junction left unmatched. Written as DNA, the CDR3 is TGTGCCAGCAGCGGCAGCGGGGGTGGGAGGGCCCAGTACTTC. Residues: CASSGSGGGRAQYF.

This clonotype was counted at least ten times. The chain couples TRBV10-3 to TRBJ2-1; D is perhaps TRBD2 (6 bases). This CDR3 spans 14 amino acids. V lost 0 bases, J lost 7 bases, and 10 bases lay in between. Germline-derived CDR1 and CDR2 are ENHRY and SYGVKD. The CDR3 sequence is CAISESVSGNEQFF. In DNA form, the CDR3 reads TGTGCCATCAGTGAGTCCGTTAGCGGTAATGAGCAGTTCTTC.

The J gene is TRBJ1-3, the V gene TRBV19, with D unclear. Germline V CDR1 and CDR2: LNHDA, SQIVND (reference sequence). This CDR3 has 15 residues. V was cut by 3 bases and J by 4 bases, with 13 bases left in between. The CDR3 DNA reads as TGTGCCAGTAGTATTAAAGCGACGGTGGGAAACACCATATATTTT. Translating it yields CASSIKATVGNTIYF.

This clonotype came up once. A much bigger clone sits one base away, suggesting this may be a read error. The rearrangement uses TRBV19 and TRBJ2-2, with unresolved D. Trimming took 8 bases from V and 1 from J, leaving 14 bases between them. The CDR3 spans 15 residues. Germline values: CDR1 LNHDA, CDR2 SQIVND (reference sequence). The CDR3 protein is CASGQKDGNTGELFF. In nucleotides, the CDR3 is TGTGCCAGTGGTCAAAAGGACGGGAACACCGGGGAGCTGTTTTTT.

A word on this clonotype: This clone may be a read error of a much larger clone one base away. The genes are TRBV18 and TRBJ1-6; D is undetermined. This CDR3 has 14 residues. Looked up from germline, CDR1 is KGHSH and CDR2 is LQKENI. V lost 8 bases and J 6 bases, leaving 14 bases between the germline ends. CDR3 loop: CASPLRELNSPLHF. The CDR3 DNA reads as TGTGCCAGCCCTCTGAGAGAACTTAATTCACCCCTCCACTTT.

The chain uses TRBV28 and TRBJ1-6, with 11 bases fitting TRBD1. The CDR3 is made up of 16 amino acids. Germline trimming cut 7 bases from V and 6 bases from J; bases unmatched to any gene: 8. Germline V CDR1 and CDR2: MDHEN, SYDVKM. CDR3 coding DNA: TGTGCCAGCAAAGGACAGGGGGCTCGGGTTAATTCACCCCTCCACTTT. Its translation: CASKGQGARVNSPLHF.

There are many counts of this clonotype. The chain links TRBV4-3 to TRBJ2-3; TRBD2 agrees at 7 bases. There are 16 residues in the CDR3. Germline CDR1 reads LGHNA; CDR2 reads YSLEER. Trimming removed 0 bases from V and 2 bases from J; junction bases left unmatched: 5. CDR3 sequence (DNA): TGCGCCAGCAGCCAAGATTGGAGCGGGACCACAGATACGCAGTATTTT. Its protein is CASSQDWSGTTDTQYF.

This clonotype was found many times. V and J are TRBV29-1 and TRBJ2-1, with D perhaps matching TRBD2 (6 bases). The V gene lost 7 bases and the J gene lost 6 bases, with 16 bases spanning the gap. The CDR3 spans 13 residues. Germline values: CDR1 SQVTM, CDR2 ANQGSEA. Written as DNA, the CDR3 is TGCAGCGGACAAAGGGACTTCGGCAATGAGCAGTTCTTC. Translating it yields CSGQRDFGNEQFF.

Worth noting for this clonotype: A read error may explain this, as a much larger clone is one base away. The chain employs TRBV2 and TRBJ2-5, with unresolved D. The CDR3 runs to 13 residues. Between the trimmed V and J ends, which lost 7 bases and 1 base, there was a span of 10 bases. Germline CDR1 reads SNHLY; CDR2 reads FYNNEI. The CDR3 spells CASKGISQETQYF. CDR3 DNA: TGTGCCAGCAAAGGGATTTCCCAAGAGACCCAGTACTTC.

The table lists this clonotype with many counts. This chain uses TRBV12-3 or TRBV12-4 with TRBJ2-3, with D perhaps TRBD1 (5 bases). Deletions cut 5 bases from V and 1 base from J, with 10 bases between. The length of the CDR3 is 14 residues. CDR3 DNA: TGTGCCAGCAGTAGGGGCGCGGGCACAGATACGCAGTATTTT. Protein: CASSRGAGTDTQYF.

This clonotype was counted at least ten times. The V gene is TRBV28, the J gene TRBJ2-7, with 14 positions matching TRBD2. This CDR3 comprises 15 residues. Germline-derived CDR1 and CDR2 are MDHEN and SYDVKM. J was trimmed by 0 bases and V by 8 bases; bases with no gene match: 3. The CDR3 region is CASGGLAGDSYEQYF. CDR3 coding DNA: TGTGCCAGCGGGGGACTAGCGGGAGACTCCTACGAGCAGTACTTC.

This clonotype was detected ten times or more. The rearrangement uses TRBV6-5 and TRBJ2-7; D might be TRBD1 (5 bases). Germline values: CDR1 MNHEY, CDR2 SVGAGI. Trimming shortened V by 2 bases and J by 2 bases, and 19 bases separated the two germline ends. CDR3 length: 17 residues. The CDR3 loop reads CASSYGPPLKGTYEQYF. The CDR3 region has the DNA TGTGCCAGCAGTTACGGCCCCCCACTAAAGGGGACCTACGAGCAGTACTTC.

This clonotype has at least ten counts. The rearrangement uses TRBV7-9 and TRBJ2-3; 7 nucleotides match TRBD2. V gave up 3 bases and J gave up 4 bases; unmatched junction bases: 4. From germline, CDR1 is SEHNR and CDR2 FQNEAQ (reference sequence). This CDR3 contains 14 residues. DNA of the CDR3: TGTGCCAGCAGCTTGTCGGGAGGATCAGATACGCAGTATTTT. Protein sequence: CASSLSGGSDTQYF.

As concerns this clonotype: A much larger clone sits a single nucleotide away, making a read error possible. The V and J genes are TRBV5-1 and TRBJ2-3; D remains unclear. This CDR3 has 13 amino acids. V gave up 5 bases and J gave up 3 bases, with 10 bases separating them. Germline CDR1 reads SGHRS; CDR2 reads YFSETQ. The CDR3 loop reads CASSRMGTDTQYF. The CDR3 region has the DNA TGCGCCAGCAGTCGGATGGGTACAGATACGCAGTATTTT.

This clonotype has just a few counts. The rearrangement uses TRBV18 and TRBJ2-2; a possible D gene is TRBD2 (5 bases). The V gene's germline CDR1 is KGHSH and CDR2 LQKENI. CDR3 size: 14 residues. V lost 2 bases and J 6 bases, leaving 10 bases between the germline ends. As DNA, the CDR3 is TGTGCCAGCTCACCAGATGGGAGCTCCGGGGAGCTGTTTTTT. Encoded protein: CASSPDGSSGELFF.

This clonotype was counted at least ten times. The J gene is TRBJ2-5, the V gene TRBV5-1, with 9 bases identical to TRBD1. This CDR3 region has 15 residues. With 4 bases clipped from V and 4 bases from J, the junction kept 8 bases outside the gene matches. In germline, CDR1 is SGHRS, CDR2 YFSETQ. The CDR3 DNA reads TGCGCCAGCAGCAAGAGACAGGGGGGGGCAGAGACCCAGTACTTC. It specifies CASSKRQGGAETQYF.

This clonotype was recorded at least ten times. The chain recombines TRBV5-5 with TRBJ1-2; 10 nucleotides agree with TRBD1. Germline CDR1 SGHKS, CDR2 YYEKEE (reference sequence). This CDR3 spans 16 amino acids. The junction had 14 bases not matched to a gene; V was cut back by 4 bases and J by 8 bases. The CDR3 region has the DNA TGTGCCAGCAGCAATTCCGGGACAGGGGATGGGGGAGGCTACACCTTC. Amino acids: CASSNSGTGDGGGYTF.

This clonotype was counted many times. The chain carries TRBV7-8 and TRBJ1-4; 8 bases agree with TRBD1. The CDR3 is made up of 17 amino acids. Germline-derived CDR1 and CDR2 are SGHVS and FQNEAQ. Trimming at V came to 0 bases and at J to 10 bases, leaving 13 bases not matched to a gene. CDR3 region: CASSLANLGQGLGKLFF. CDR3 nucleotide sequence: TGTGCCAGCAGCTTAGCAAACCTCGGACAGGGATTAGGAAAACTGTTTTTT. Together with reference TRBV7-8 and TRBJ1-4, the CDR3 gives the full variable domain: GAGVSQSPRYKVAKRGQDVALRCDPISGHVSLFWYQQALGQGPEFLTYFQNEAQLDKSGLPSDRFFAERPEGSVSTLKIQRTQQEDSAVYLCASSLANLGQGLGKLFFGSGTQLSVL.

Of note for this clonotype: The conserved closing phenylalanine or tryptophan is absent in this CDR3, likely reflecting a read error. The J gene is TRBJ1-5, the V gene TRBV15; a weak D match, TRBD1 (5 bases). The CDR3 has 15 residues. Germline V CDR1 and CDR2: LNHNV, YYDKDF (reference sequence). V lost 3 bases and J lost 0, with 9 bases in between. CDR3 protein: CATSRQGNSNQPQHL. The CDR3 nucleotides read TGTGCCACCAGCAGGCAGGGAAATAGCAATCAGCCCCAGCATCTT.

This clonotype was detected many times. The chain combines TRBV11-3 with TRBJ2-7; D gene unclear. The CDR3 consists of 14 residues. The germline V and J ends were trimmed by 3 bases and 2 bases, with 11 bases remaining between them. The germline gives CDR1 SGHNT, CDR2 YENEEA. CDR3 bases: TGTGCCAGCAGCTTCGGGCAGACGCCCTACGAGCAGTACTTC. The encoded protein is CASSFGQTPYEQYF.

This clonotype was counted at least ten times. The chain recombines TRBV7-2 with TRBJ2-3; 9 bases map to TRBD2. This CDR3 spans 16 amino acids. Germline CDR1 reads SGHTA; CDR2 reads FQGNSA. Germline trimming cut 3 bases from V and 0 bases from J; bases unmatched to any gene: 4. CDR3 sequence (DNA): TGTGCCAGCAGCTTCGTAGCGGGAGCAAGCACAGATACGCAGTATTTT. Amino acid sequence: CASSFVAGASTDTQYF.

This clonotype has a handful of counts. A read error is possible here, since a much larger clone lies one base away. The J gene is TRBJ2-3, the V gene TRBV7-8, with D hard to call. Germline CDR1 and CDR2: SGHVS and FQNEAQ. This CDR3 has 15 amino acids. The CDR3 nucleotides read TGTGCCGGCAGCCCACGGAGCGTTAACACAGATACGCAGTATTTT. Amino acid sequence: CAGSPRSVNTDTQYF.

About this clonotype itself: This may be a read error: a much more frequent sequence differs by one nucleotide. The chain is built from TRBV5-1 and TRBJ2-3; D is possibly TRBD1 (6 bases). The CDR3 contains 13 residues. Germline V gene data show CDR1 as SGHRS and CDR2 as YFSETQ. CDR3: CASSPTPGDTRYF. In DNA, the CDR3 is TGCGCCAGCAGCCCAACGCCAGGGGATACGCGGTATTTT.

This clonotype has a count of ten or more. The chain employs TRBV12-3 or TRBV12-4 and TRBJ2-3; 8 bases align to TRBD2. Unmatched junction bases numbered 9, after V lost 5 bases and J lost 2 bases. The CDR3 consists of 16 residues. The CDR3 is CASSGLAGRSTDTQYF. In nucleotides, the CDR3 is TGTGCCAGCAGTGGCCTAGCGGGCCGTTCCACAGATACGCAGTATTTT.